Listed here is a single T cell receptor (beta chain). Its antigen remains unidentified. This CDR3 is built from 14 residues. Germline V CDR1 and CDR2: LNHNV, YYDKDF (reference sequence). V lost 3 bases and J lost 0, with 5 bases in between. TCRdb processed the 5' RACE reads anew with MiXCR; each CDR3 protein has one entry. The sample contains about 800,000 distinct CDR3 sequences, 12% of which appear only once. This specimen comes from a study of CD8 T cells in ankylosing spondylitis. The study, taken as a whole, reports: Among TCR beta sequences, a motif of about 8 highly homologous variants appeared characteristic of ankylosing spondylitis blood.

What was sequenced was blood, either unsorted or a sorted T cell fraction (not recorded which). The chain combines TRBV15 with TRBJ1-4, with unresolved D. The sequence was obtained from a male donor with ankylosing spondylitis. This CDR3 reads CATSSQATNEKLFF. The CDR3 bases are TGTGCCACCAGCAGCCAGGCAACTAATGAAAAACTGTTTTTT.